These 25 T cell receptor beta chains share one sample of origin, sequenced in a study of blood T cell repertoires in COVID-19. Sequenced by immunoSEQ multiplex PCR; TCRdb stores in-frame clones only, minus some. The sample carries about 81,000 clones, roughly 78% recorded once. Sequenced input: peripheral blood. All receptors derive from a human donor in a cohort sampled during active COVID-19.

V and J are TRBV5-1 and TRBJ1-2, with D unclear. CDR3 size: 16 residues. Per the germline V gene, CDR1 is SGHRS and CDR2 is YFSETQ. V lost 4 bases, J lost 4 bases, and 20 bases lay in between. The CDR3 spells CASSPRSGGPGYGYTF. As DNA, the CDR3 is TGCGCCAGCAGCCCACGGAGTGGAGGGCCTGGCTATGGCTACACCTTC.

This chain uses TRBV10-1 with TRBJ1-1; the D is unclear. CDR1 and CDR2 from the germline V gene are WNHNN and SYGVQD (reference sequence). Trimming took 5 bases from V and 0 from J, leaving 13 bases between them. The CDR3 spans 15 residues. This chain's CDR3 is CASSSSPQMNTEAFF. The CDR3 DNA sequence: TGCGCCAGCAGTAGTTCCCCTCAGATGAACACTGAAGCTTTCTTT.

This rearrangement joins TRBV24-1 to TRBJ2-3; tentatively, D is TRBD1 (6 bases). The V end lost 4 bases, the J end lost 3 bases, and 10 bases lay between the germline ends. Germline V gives CDR1 KGHDR, CDR2 SFDVKD. The CDR3 runs to 14 residues. As DNA, the CDR3 is TGTGCCACCAGTGAGAACCAGGGGACAGATACGCAGTATTTT. Protein sequence: CATSENQGTDTQYF.

A few counts support this clone. CDR3 sequence reads: CASSPTGSTGELFF. As DNA, the CDR3 is TGCGCCAGCAGTCCGACAGGGTCGACCGGGGAGCTGTTTTTT. The V and J genes are TRBV5-1 and TRBJ2-2, with 7 nucleotides matching TRBD1. Per the germline V gene, CDR1 is SGHRS and CDR2 is YFSETQ. The CDR3 loop spans 14 amino acids. V was clipped by 5 bases and J by 5 bases; unmatched bases: 6.

The chain carries TRBV9 and TRBJ2-5; 7 positions match TRBD2. CDR1 and CDR2 (germline): SGDLS, YYNGEE. V lost 7 bases and J lost 1; bases outside the gene matches: 7. The CDR3 extends over 14 amino acids. The CDR3: CASSGGGLQETQYF. The CDR3, as DNA: TGTGCCAGCTCCGGCGGGGGACTCCAAGAGACCCAGTACTTC.

The chain links TRBV12-5 to TRBJ2-7; TRBD1 aligns across 8 bases. Germline values: CDR1 LGHNT, CDR2 FRNRAP. The CDR3 length is 12 residues. With V trimmed by 9 bases and J by 8 bases, 9 bases remained unmatched. The DNA of the CDR3 is TGTGCTAGCACCGGGACAGGAAACAAGCAGTACTTC. Translated, it gives CASTGTGNKQYF.

This chain's CDR3 is CSERGGLDTQYF. The CDR3 region has the DNA TGCAGCGAGAGGGGGGGGTTAGATACGCAGTATTTT. This chain connects TRBV29-1 to TRBJ2-3, with TRBD2 as a possible D gene (7 bases). The CDR3 extends over 12 amino acids. V was cut by 7 bases and J by 5 bases, with 13 bases left in between. The V gene's germline CDR1 is SQVTM and CDR2 ANQGSEA.

The chain recombines TRBV6-2 or TRBV6-3 with TRBJ2-3, with a weak D call TRBD1 (6 bases). CDR1 MNHEY and CDR2 SVGEGT come from the germline V gene. This CDR3 comprises 13 residues. V lost 2 bases to trimming and J lost 6 bases, with 9 bases between them. The CDR3 here is CASSYLRGDTQYF. The CDR3, as DNA: TGTGCCAGCAGTTACCTGAGGGGGGATACGCAGTATTTT.

The chain combines TRBV19 with TRBJ1-6, with D unclear. Trimming shortened V by 1 base and J by 10 bases, and 14 bases separated the two germline ends. The CDR3 has 15 residues. Germline CDR1 reads LNHDA; CDR2 reads SQIVND (reference sequence). CDR3 bases: TGTGCCAGTAGTATAGGATGGAGGGTCGAGTCACCCCTCCACTTT. Translated: CASSIGWRVESPLHF.

This clone showed up just once. The rearrangement links TRBV4-3 to TRBJ1-5; a possible D gene is TRBD1 (5 bases). Trimming pared 3 bases from V and 4 bases from J, leaving 16 bases between. Germline V CDR1 and CDR2: LGHNA, YSLEER. The CDR3 totals 16 residues. In DNA, the CDR3 is TGCGCCAGCAGCCAGGGAGGGACGTCAGGTAATCAGCCCCAGCATTTT. It specifies CASSQGGTSGNQPQHF.

CDR3 nucleotides: TGTGCCAGCAGCGTAGAAGCGGGGGGCTACGAGCAGTACTTC. This gives the protein CASSVEAGGYEQYF. The chain couples TRBV9 to TRBJ2-7, with TRBD2 matching over 9 bases. The length of the CDR3 is 14 residues. V shed 0 bases, J shed 3 bases, and the junction held 1 base outside the gene matches. Germline V gives CDR1 SGDLS, CDR2 YYNGEE.

To note about this clone: This is likely a read error, given that the CDR3 carries no conserved phenylalanine or tryptophan at its end. It is unclear where the CDR3 begins or ends on the DNA, so no DNA is shown, and the CDR3 is as TCRdb lists it. The V gene is TRBV21-1, the J gene TRBJ2-3; TRBD2 reflects the table's D call only, with no check against the DNA. TRBV21-1 is assigned pseudogene status. The CDR3 is made up of 9 amino acids, end residues included. The chain's CDR3 is CASREAPPG.

J is TRBJ2-5 and V is TRBV5-1; 8 positions agree with TRBD1. The germline V gene has CDR1 SGHRS and CDR2 YFSETQ. The CDR3 covers 16 residues. Trimming at V came to 3 bases and at J to 2 bases, leaving 9 bases not matched to a gene. CDR3 DNA sequence: TGCGCCAGCAGCTCGTCGGACAGGGATGGGCAAGAGACCCAGTACTTC. The encoded protein is CASSSSDRDGQETQYF.

The genes are TRBV3-1 (or the pseudogene TRBV3-2) and TRBJ1-1; a possible D gene is TRBD1 (5 bases). Per germline, CDR1 LGHDT and CDR2 YNNKEL (reference sequence). There are 12 residues in the CDR3. V was trimmed by 8 bases and J by 9 bases, leaving 16 bases between them. CDR3: CASVGVQYKAFF. DNA of the CDR3: TGTGCCAGCGTAGGGGTACAGTATAAAGCTTTCTTT.

The sample holds a few counts of this clone. The V and J genes are TRBV6-2 or TRBV6-3 and TRBJ1-5; 7 nucleotides line up with TRBD1. The CDR3 consists of 15 residues. Germline values: CDR1 MNHEY, CDR2 SVGEGT. Unmatched junction bases numbered 4, after V lost 4 bases and J lost 1 base. CDR3 protein: CASSSPGGSNQPQHF. The CDR3 nucleotides are TGTGCCAGCAGTTCCCCAGGGGGAAGCAATCAGCCCCAGCATTTT.

This chain connects TRBV3-1 (or the pseudogene TRBV3-2) to TRBJ1-2; perhaps TRBD1 as D (5 bases). The CDR3 consists of 15 residues. V was trimmed by 0 bases and J by 4 bases, leaving 12 bases between them. Germline loops: CDR1 LGHDT, CDR2 YNNKEL (reference sequence). The CDR3 region has the DNA TGTGCCAGCAGCCAAGACGGGACTCCGGGCTATGGCTACACCTTC. Encoded protein: CASSQDGTPGYGYTF.

The chain combines TRBV2 with TRBJ1-6; D not resolved. The germline CDR1 and CDR2 sequences are SNHLY and FYNNEI. This CDR3 contains 13 residues. V gave up 4 bases and J gave up 7 bases, with 8 bases separating them. DNA for the CDR3: TGTGCCAGCAGTGCACTAAGAAATTCACCCCTCCACTTT. Encoded protein: CASSALRNSPLHF.

The V and J genes are TRBV6-5 and TRBJ1-1, with TRBD1 identical over 7 bases. Germline values: CDR1 MNHEY, CDR2 SVGAGI. V was clipped by 8 bases and J by 0 bases; unmatched bases: 6. The CDR3 length is 14 residues. The CDR3 reads CASPQGPMNTEAFF. The CDR3 nucleotides read TGTGCCAGCCCACAGGGGCCCATGAACACTGAAGCTTTCTTT.

The rearrangement uses TRBV7-2 and TRBJ2-5; D remains unclear. V was clipped by 7 bases and J by 5 bases, with 11 bases between them. This CDR3 has 12 amino acids. Germline CDR1 reads SGHTA; CDR2 reads FQGNSA. DNA of the CDR3: TGTGCCAGCACTCTATCGGGTGAGACCCAGTACTTC. This translates into CASTLSGETQYF.

Comment on this clone: One end of the junction fails to match germline, which may point to a read error. CDR3 in amino acids: CASSLGGGGAYNEQFF. CDR3 DNA sequence: TGTGCTAGCAGCTTAGGCGGCGGGGGCGCCTACAATGAGCAGTTCTTC. The chain carries TRBV7-7 and TRBJ2-1, with TRBD2 as a possible D gene (7 bases). Germline values: CDR1 SSHAT, CDR2 FNYEAQ (reference sequence). The CDR3 totals 16 residues.

The rearrangement joins TRBV19 to TRBJ2-7, with TRBD2 identical over 14 bases. CDR1 is LNHDA and CDR2 is SQIVND in the germline V gene (reference sequence). The CDR3 length is 17 residues. With 6 bases clipped from V and 2 bases from J, the junction kept 9 bases outside the gene matches. CDR3 amino acids: CASSRLAGGPSPYEQYF. CDR3 sequence (DNA): TGTGCCAGTAGCCGACTAGCGGGGGGGCCTAGCCCCTACGAGCAGTACTTC.

The chain couples TRBV30 to TRBJ1-1; D is perhaps TRBD1 (5 bases). Germline assignment: CDR1 GTSNPN and CDR2 SVGIG (reference sequence). V shed 8 bases and J shed 0 bases, with 16 bases lying between them. The CDR3 loop spans 14 amino acids. Here the CDR3 DNA reads TGTGCCGGGACGGTTGGGGGGATGAACACTGAAGCTTTCTTT. Encoded protein: CAGTVGGMNTEAFF.

This sequence joins TRBV2 and TRBJ1-1; 7 positions agree with TRBD1. CDR3 length: 13 residues. V trimming: 6 bases; J trimming: 0 bases; junction bases outside the gene matches: 1. Germline assignment: CDR1 SNHLY and CDR2 FYNNEI. The DNA for the CDR3 is TGTGCCAGCAGGGGACAGTTGAACACTGAAGCTTTCTTT. This codes for CASRGQLNTEAFF.

V usage is TRBV19 and J usage is TRBJ2-1; the D is unclear. With 5 bases removed from V and 9 bases from J, the gap between germline ends came to 11 bases. The CDR3 extends over 12 amino acids. Germline V gives CDR1 LNHDA, CDR2 SQIVND (reference sequence). The CDR3 protein is CASSSYESEQFF. In nucleotides, the CDR3 is TGTGCCAGTAGTTCCTATGAAAGTGAGCAGTTCTTC. Together with reference TRBV19 and TRBJ2-1, the CDR3 gives the full variable domain: DGGITQSPKYLFRKEGQNVTLSCEQNLNHDAMYWYRQDPGQGLRLIYYSQIVNDFQKGDIAEGYSVSREKKESFPLTVTSAQKNPTAFYLCASSSYESEQFFGPGTRLTVL.

The sample holds a few counts of this clone. Here the CDR3 reads CASSPYLGGLTSPLHF. The DNA of the CDR3 is TGTGCCAGCAGCCCCTACTTGGGGGGTCTGACTTCACCCCTCCACTTT. The chain links TRBV7-8 to TRBJ1-6; perhaps TRBD1 as D (5 bases). The CDR3 has 16 amino acids. Trimming left V 5 bases short and J 9 bases short, with 20 bases between. CDR1 SGHVS and CDR2 FQNEAQ come from the germline V gene.